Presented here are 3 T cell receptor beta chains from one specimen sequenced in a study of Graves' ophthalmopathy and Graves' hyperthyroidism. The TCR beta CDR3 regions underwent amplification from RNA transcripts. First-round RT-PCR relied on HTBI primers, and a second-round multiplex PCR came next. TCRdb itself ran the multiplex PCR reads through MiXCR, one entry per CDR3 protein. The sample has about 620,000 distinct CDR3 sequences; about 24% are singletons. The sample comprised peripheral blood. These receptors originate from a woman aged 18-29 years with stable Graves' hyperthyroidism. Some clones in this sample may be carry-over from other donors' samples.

The DNA of the CDR3 is TGTGCCAGCAGTAAAACCCGACTAGCGGGCTACGAGCAGTACTTC. Protein: CASSKTRLAGYEQYF. The genes are TRBV12-3 or TRBV12-4 and TRBJ2-7; 10 bases map to TRBD2. This CDR3 comprises 15 residues. J lost 3 bases, V lost 5 bases, and 7 bases had no gene match.

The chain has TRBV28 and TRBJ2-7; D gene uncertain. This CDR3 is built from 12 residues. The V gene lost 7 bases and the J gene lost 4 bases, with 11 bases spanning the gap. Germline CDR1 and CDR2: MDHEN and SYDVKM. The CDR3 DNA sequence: TGTGCCAGCAAAGCAGAGCCGTACGAGCAGTACTTC. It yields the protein CASKAEPYEQYF.

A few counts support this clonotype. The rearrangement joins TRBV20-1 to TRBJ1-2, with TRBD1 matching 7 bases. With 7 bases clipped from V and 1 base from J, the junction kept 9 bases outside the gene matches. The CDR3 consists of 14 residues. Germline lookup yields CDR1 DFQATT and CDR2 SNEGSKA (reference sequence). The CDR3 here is CSGPRPGGNYGYTF. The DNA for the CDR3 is TGCAGTGGGCCCCGGCCAGGGGGTAACTATGGCTACACCTTC.